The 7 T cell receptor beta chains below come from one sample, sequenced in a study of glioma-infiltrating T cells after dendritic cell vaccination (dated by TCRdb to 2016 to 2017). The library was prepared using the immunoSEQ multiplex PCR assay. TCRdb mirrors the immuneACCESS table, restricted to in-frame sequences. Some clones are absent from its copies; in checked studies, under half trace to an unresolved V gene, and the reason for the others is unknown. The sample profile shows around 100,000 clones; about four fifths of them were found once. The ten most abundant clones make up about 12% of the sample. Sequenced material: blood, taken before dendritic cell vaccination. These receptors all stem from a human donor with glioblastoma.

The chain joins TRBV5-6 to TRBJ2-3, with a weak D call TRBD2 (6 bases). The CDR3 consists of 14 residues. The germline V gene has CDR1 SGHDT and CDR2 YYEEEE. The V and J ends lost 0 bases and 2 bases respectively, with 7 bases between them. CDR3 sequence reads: CASSLGLVTDTQYF. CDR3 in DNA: TGTGCCAGCAGCTTGGGACTAGTCACAGATACGCAGTATTTT.

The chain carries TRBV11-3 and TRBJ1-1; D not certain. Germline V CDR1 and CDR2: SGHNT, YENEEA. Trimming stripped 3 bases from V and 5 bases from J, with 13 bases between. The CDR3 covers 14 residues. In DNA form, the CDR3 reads TGTGCCAGCAGCTTTGGAGAAGCGATGACTGAAGCTTTCTTT. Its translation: CASSFGEAMTEAFF.

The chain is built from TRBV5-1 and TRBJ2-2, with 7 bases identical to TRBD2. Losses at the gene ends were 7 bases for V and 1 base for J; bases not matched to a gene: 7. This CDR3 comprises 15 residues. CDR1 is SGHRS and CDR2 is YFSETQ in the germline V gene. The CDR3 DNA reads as TGCGCCAGCGGACGGGGGGACCTGAACACCGGGGAGCTGTTTTTT. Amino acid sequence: CASGRGDLNTGELFF.

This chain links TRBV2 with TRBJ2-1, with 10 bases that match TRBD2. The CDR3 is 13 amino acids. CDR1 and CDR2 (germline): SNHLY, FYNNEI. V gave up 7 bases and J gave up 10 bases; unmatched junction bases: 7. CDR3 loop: CASTLAGAGEQFF. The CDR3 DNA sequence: TGTGCCAGCACCCTAGCGGGGGCGGGGGAGCAGTTCTTC.

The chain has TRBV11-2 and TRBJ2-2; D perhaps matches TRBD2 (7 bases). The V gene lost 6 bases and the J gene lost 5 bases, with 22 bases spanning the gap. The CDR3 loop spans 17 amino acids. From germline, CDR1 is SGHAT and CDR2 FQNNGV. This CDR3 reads CASRSQTSRGGTGELFF. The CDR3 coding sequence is TGTGCCAGCAGATCGCAAACGTCCAGGGGAGGGACCGGGGAGCTGTTTTTT.

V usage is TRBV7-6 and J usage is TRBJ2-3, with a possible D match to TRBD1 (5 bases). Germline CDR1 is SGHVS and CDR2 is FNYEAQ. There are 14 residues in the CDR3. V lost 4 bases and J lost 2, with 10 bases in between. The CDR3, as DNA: TGTGCCAGCAGCTCCAGGGCCAACACAGATACGCAGTATTTT. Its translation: CASSSRANTDTQYF.

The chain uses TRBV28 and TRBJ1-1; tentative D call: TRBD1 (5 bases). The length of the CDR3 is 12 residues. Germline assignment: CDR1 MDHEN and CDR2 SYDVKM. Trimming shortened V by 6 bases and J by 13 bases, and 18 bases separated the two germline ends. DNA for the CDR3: TGTGCCAGCAGATCCCTCCGATCCGGGGGTTTCTTT. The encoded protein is CASRSLRSGGFF.